This T cell receptor (beta chain) was captured in a study of spatial heterogeneity in lung cancer. CDR1 MNHEY and CDR2 SVGAGI come from the germline V gene. CDR3 length equals 12 residues. Between the trimmed V and J ends, which lost 3 bases and 7 bases, there was a span of 7 bases. The time point here: sample taken at primary tumor resection. Samples were donated by 72 untreated early-stage non-small cell lung cancer patients. The authors sequenced whole RNA from tumor, nontumor lung or frozen PBMC without sorting. TCRdb called the 5' RACE reads again in MiXCR, with one record for every CDR3 protein. The sample shows 39,000 or so distinct CDR3 sequences, around 7.2% of them seen only once.

The receptor comes from a male donor with early-stage non-small cell lung cancer. Sequenced here: PBMCs, sampled at surgery. The rearrangement joins TRBV6-5 to TRBJ2-1; D unclear. For the CDR3, the DNA is TGTGCCAGCAGTTATCCCCGGAATGAGCAGTTCTTC. It encodes CASSYPRNEQFF.